A single sample is the source of the 28 T cell receptor beta chains below, sequenced in a study of shared clonotypes between healthy human individuals. Sequencing used immunoSEQ multiplex PCR; TCRdb keeps in-frame clones, though not all of them. The table includes 1.5 million to 2.5 million clones, over 85% detected once. Naive-designated CD8 cells lacked CD45RO, were positively enriched for CCR7, and omitted terminally differentiated effector memory CD45RA+ cells. Sequencing used naive CD8+ T cells sorted from blood. Receptors originate from a man aged 18 to 30 in good health.

The chain joins TRBV11-2 to TRBJ2-7, with D unresolved. Germline CDR1 and CDR2: SGHAT and FQNNGV. Deletions cut 8 bases from V and 0 bases from J, with 11 bases between. The CDR3 runs 13 residues. The CDR3 coding sequence is TGTGCCAGCGGATGGGATTACTCCTACGAGCAGTACTTC. This encodes CASGWDYSYEQYF.

The chain uses TRBV29-1 and TRBJ2-1; unclear D gene. CDR3 length: 15 amino acids. Germline CDR1 is SQVTM and CDR2 is ANQGSEA. Trimming left V 1 base short and J 2 bases short, with 12 bases between. CDR3 sequence reads: CSVEGRLGAYNEQFF. The CDR3 DNA is TGCAGCGTTGAAGGGCGGCTAGGAGCCTACAATGAGCAGTTCTTC.

The J gene is TRBJ1-2, the V gene TRBV5-4, with unresolved D. V lost 4 bases and J lost 4, with 11 bases in between. In germline, CDR1 is SGHNT, CDR2 YYREEE (reference sequence). The CDR3 runs to 13 residues. The CDR3 spells CASSPAAAYGYTF. The CDR3 DNA is TGTGCCAGCAGCCCCGCGGCGGCCTATGGCTACACCTTC.

This chain uses TRBV5-4 with TRBJ1-1, with 9 bases that match TRBD1. The V gene's germline CDR1 is SGHNT and CDR2 YYREEE (reference sequence). With 0 bases clipped from V and 4 bases from J, the junction kept 4 bases outside the gene matches. This CDR3 is built from 15 residues. The CDR3 region has the DNA TGTGCCAGCAGCTTGGACAGGGGGCCAGGCACTGAAGCTTTCTTT. Protein sequence: CASSLDRGPGTEAFF. Complete variable domain (other parts from reference TRBV5-4 and TRBJ1-1): ETGVTQSPTHLIKTRGQQVTLRCSSQSGHNTVSWYQQALGQGPQFIFQYYREEENGRGNFPPRFSGLQFPNYSSELNVNALELDDSALYLCASSLDRGPGTEAFFGQGTRLTVV.

This sequence joins TRBV6-1 and TRBJ2-1; D is ambiguous. V was shortened by 3 bases and J by 8 bases, with 8 bases between the two germline ends. This CDR3 comprises 12 residues. From germline, CDR1 is MNHNS and CDR2 SASEGT. The CDR3 bases are TGTGCCAGCAGTGACTTTATCGATGAGCAGTTCTTC. Translating gives CASSDFIDEQFF.

This chain uses TRBV5-6 with TRBJ2-3, with a possible D match to TRBD2 (6 bases). Between the trimmed V and J ends, which lost 1 base and 3 bases, there was a span of 15 bases. CDR3 length: 16 residues. The V gene's germline CDR1 is SGHDT and CDR2 YYEEEE. The CDR3 DNA reads TGTGCCAGCAGCTTGTCGACGGGAGATTGGACAGATACGCAGTATTTT. Encoded protein: CASSLSTGDWTDTQYF. Complete variable domain (other parts from reference TRBV5-6 and TRBJ2-3): DAGVTQSPTHLIKTRGQQVTLRCSPKSGHDTVSWYQQALGQGPQFIFQYYEEEERQRGNFPDRFSGHQFPNYSSELNVNALLLGDSALYLCASSLSTGDWTDTQYFGPGTRLTVL.

DNA of the CDR3: TGTGCCAGCAAGACAGGGGCCGAGCAGTACTTC. Translated, it gives CASKTGAEQYF. The V gene is TRBV27, the J gene TRBJ2-7; 8 nucleotides match TRBD1. The length of the CDR3 is 11 residues. The V gene end was trimmed by 7 bases and the J gene end by 6 bases; junction bases not matched to a gene: 2. CDR1 and CDR2 (germline): MNHEY, SMNVEV (reference sequence).

The chain combines TRBV27 with TRBJ1-1; 11 bases match TRBD1. CDR3 length: 14 residues. Per germline, CDR1 MNHEY and CDR2 SMNVEV (reference sequence). V trimming: 5 bases; J trimming: 9 bases; junction bases outside the gene matches: 8. In nucleotides, the CDR3 is TGTGCCAGCAGTCCCGGACAGGGGGCGCCGCAAGCTTTCTTT. Amino acids: CASSPGQGAPQAFF.

As concerns this clone: The same CDR3 arises from other DNA sequences in this sample as well. The V and J genes are TRBV30 and TRBJ2-3, with 11 positions matching TRBD2. Germline-derived CDR1 and CDR2 are GTSNPN and SVGIG (reference sequence). J was trimmed by 5 bases and V by 0 bases; bases with no gene match: 4. This CDR3 has 15 amino acids. CDR3 coding DNA: TGTGCCTGGAGTGTGCTAGCGGGGGGCGTAGATACGCAGTATTTT. Amino acids: CAWSVLAGGVDTQYF.

This chain connects TRBV7-9 to TRBJ2-7; 8 bases match TRBD2. V lost 5 bases, J lost 5 bases, and 5 bases stayed unmatched. The CDR3 has 13 residues. The germline V gene encodes CDR1 SEHNR and CDR2 FQNEAQ (reference sequence). The CDR3: CASSPGLVDEQYF. CDR3 coding DNA: TGTGCCAGCAGCCCGGGACTAGTGGACGAGCAGTACTTC.

The rearrangement uses TRBV28 and TRBJ2-3; a possible D gene is TRBD1 (5 bases). Germline V gives CDR1 MDHEN, CDR2 SYDVKM. The CDR3 spans 14 residues. The V end was cut by 6 bases, the J end by 2 bases, with 12 bases between. CDR3 region: CASRADSSTDTQYF. The CDR3 DNA reads TGTGCCAGCAGAGCAGACAGTTCCACAGATACGCAGTATTTT.

This sequence joins TRBV2 and TRBJ2-1; D is unresolved. The germline V and J ends were trimmed by 10 bases and 0 bases, with 13 bases remaining between them. Germline CDR1 is SNHLY and CDR2 is FYNNEI. CDR3 length equals 14 residues. For the CDR3, the DNA is TGTGCCATCGGCTCTGCGAGCTCCTACAATGAGCAGTTCTTC. It specifies CAIGSASSYNEQFF.

The chain carries TRBV7-9 and TRBJ2-1; perhaps D is TRBD1 or TRBD2 (5 bases each). V was clipped by 5 bases and J by 5 bases, with 13 bases between them. Germline loops: CDR1 SEHNR, CDR2 FQNEAQ (reference sequence). The length of the CDR3 is 14 residues. The chain's CDR3 is CASSADKGHNEQFF. The CDR3 DNA reads TGTGCCAGCAGCGCCGACAAGGGACACAATGAGCAGTTCTTC. The full variable domain, completed using reference TRBV7-9 and TRBJ2-1, is DTGVSQNPRHKITKRGQNVTFRCDPISEHNRLYWYRQTLGQGPEFLTYFQNEAQLEKSRLLSDRFSAERPKGSFSTLEIQRTEQGDSAMYLCASSADKGHNEQFFGPGTRLTVL.

This rearrangement joins TRBV7-9 to TRBJ2-7; D ambiguous. The germline V gene has CDR1 SEHNR and CDR2 FQNEAQ (reference sequence). Trimming stripped 7 bases from V and 5 bases from J, with 15 bases between. This CDR3 has 13 amino acids. The CDR3 loop is CASTRNQADEQYF. CDR3 sequence (DNA): TGTGCCAGCACCCGAAACCAGGCGGACGAGCAGTACTTC.

The V call is TRBV29-1, the J call TRBJ2-1; 11 bases match TRBD1. The germline V gene encodes CDR1 SQVTM and CDR2 ANQGSEA. Unmatched junction bases numbered 3, after V lost 2 bases and J lost 6 bases. This CDR3 spans 14 amino acids. Here the CDR3 DNA reads TGCAGCGTTGAACCGGGACAGGGGGGCAATGAGCAGTTCTTC. It codes for CSVEPGQGGNEQFF.

V gene TRBV11-2 combines with J gene TRBJ2-6; 8 nucleotides agree with TRBD1. Germline CDR1 reads SGHAT; CDR2 reads FQNNGV. The CDR3 is 16 residues long. The junction had 7 bases not matched to a gene; V was cut back by 5 bases and J by 4 bases. The CDR3 sequence is CASSTPGGLGANVLTF. The DNA for the CDR3 is TGTGCCAGCAGCACCCCAGGGGGCTTAGGGGCCAACGTCCTGACTTTC.

The chain employs TRBV5-6 and TRBJ2-7; 7 bases are shared with TRBD1. CDR3 length: 16 residues. After removal of 0 bases from V and 3 bases from J, the junction contained 9 bases not matched to a gene. Germline loops: CDR1 SGHDT, CDR2 YYEEEE. The chain's CDR3 is CASSLGYGQVFYEQYF. CDR3 DNA sequence: TGTGCCAGCAGCTTGGGGTACGGACAGGTTTTCTACGAGCAGTACTTC.

V and J are TRBV18 and TRBJ2-1; 14 bases are a match to TRBD2. J was trimmed by 2 bases and V by 2 bases; bases with no gene match: 8. Germline V gene lookup returns CDR1 KGHSH and CDR2 LQKENI. This CDR3 comprises 19 residues. The CDR3 loop reads CASSPGTSGGQRPYNEQFF. CDR3 bases: TGTGCCAGCTCACCAGGGACTAGCGGGGGTCAAAGGCCCTACAATGAGCAGTTCTTC.

The chain couples TRBV7-9 to TRBJ1-1; D is undetermined. Trimming shortened V by 4 bases and J by 6 bases, and 9 bases separated the two germline ends. Germline CDR1 SEHNR, CDR2 FQNEAQ (reference sequence). The CDR3 is made up of 12 amino acids. CDR3 residues: CASSSLRAEAFF. CDR3 in DNA: TGTGCCAGCAGCTCCCTCCGGGCTGAAGCTTTCTTT. The full variable domain, its missing parts supplied by reference TRBV7-9 and TRBJ1-1, is DTGVSQNPRHKITKRGQNVTFRCDPISEHNRLYWYRQTLGQGPEFLTYFQNEAQLEKSRLLSDRFSAERPKGSFSTLEIQRTEQGDSAMYLCASSSLRAEAFFGQGTRLTVV.

J is TRBJ2-3 and V is TRBV19, with 7 nucleotides matching TRBD1. CDR1 LNHDA and CDR2 SQIVND come from the germline V gene (reference sequence). The CDR3 has 15 residues. Trimming removed 4 bases from V and 3 bases from J; junction bases left unmatched: 7. DNA for the CDR3: TGTGCCAGTAGTAAGGGACAGCATGTTACAGATACGCAGTATTTT. It translates to CASSKGQHVTDTQYF.

V is TRBV10-3 and J is TRBJ2-3; D is tentatively TRBD1 or TRBD2 (5 bases each). Germline CDR1 is ENHRY and CDR2 is SYGVKD. V lost 6 bases, J lost 0 bases, and 13 bases lay in between. This CDR3 is built from 15 residues. The CDR3 coding sequence is TGTGCCATCAGGGGGGTTAGCGTTAGCACAGATACGCAGTATTTT. Translation gives CAIRGVSVSTDTQYF.

The V gene is TRBV6-5, the J gene TRBJ1-4; 7 bases line up with TRBD1. The trim removed 8 bases at V and 8 bases at J, leaving 2 bases unmatched. The CDR3 length is 11 residues. Germline lookup yields CDR1 MNHEY and CDR2 SVGAGI. CDR3 residues: CASWDREKLFF. DNA for the CDR3: TGTGCCAGCTGGGACAGAGAAAAACTGTTTTTT.

The rearrangement links TRBV2 to TRBJ1-5, with 7 bases matching TRBD1. Losses at the gene ends were 8 bases for V and 4 bases for J; bases not matched to a gene: 11. Germline V CDR1 and CDR2: SNHLY, FYNNEI. This CDR3 has 15 amino acids. CDR3 bases: TGTGCCAGCCTTACGTCTCGGGACAGTAATCAGCCCCAGCATTTT. Translation: CASLTSRDSNQPQHF. Combining the CDR3 with reference TRBV2 and TRBJ1-5 gives the whole variable domain EPEVTQTPSHQVTQMGQEVILRCVPISNHLYFYWYRQILGQKVEFLVSFYNNEISEKSEIFDDQFSVERPDGSNFTLKIRSTKLEDSAMYFCASLTSRDSNQPQHFGDGTRLSIL.

This chain links TRBV10-3 with TRBJ1-1; TRBD1 matches at 8 bases. V shed 8 bases, J shed 2 bases, and the junction held 4 bases outside the gene matches. CDR3 length: 13 residues. CDR1 and CDR2 from the germline V gene are ENHRY and SYGVKD. Written as DNA, the CDR3 is TGTGCCATCCGGACAGGGCCAAACACTGAAGCTTTCTTT. Protein product: CAIRTGPNTEAFF.

The chain carries TRBV19 and TRBJ2-5; 13 bases line up with TRBD2. Losses at the gene ends were 4 bases for V and 4 bases for J; bases not matched to a gene: 3. CDR1 and CDR2 from the germline V gene are LNHDA and SQIVND (reference sequence). This CDR3 is 15 amino acids long. CDR3 sequence reads: CASSTRTSGRETQYF. CDR3 coding DNA: TGTGCCAGTAGTACCCGGACTAGCGGGAGAGAGACCCAGTACTTC. The full variable domain, its missing parts supplied by reference TRBV19 and TRBJ2-5, is DGGITQSPKYLFRKEGQNVTLSCEQNLNHDAMYWYRQDPGQGLRLIYYSQIVNDFQKGDIAEGYSVSREKKESFPLTVTSAQKNPTAFYLCASSTRTSGRETQYFGPGTRLLVL.

The chain couples TRBV4-1 to TRBJ1-2, with 9 bases lining up with TRBD1. The CDR3 is 17 amino acids. J was trimmed by 4 bases and V by 0 bases; bases with no gene match: 9. CDR1 and CDR2 (germline): MGHRA, YSYEKL. The CDR3 DNA is TGCGCCAGCAGCCAAGATCTCCGGACAGGGGACCTCTATGGCTACACCTTC. It translates to CASSQDLRTGDLYGYTF.

With respect to this clone: Within the sample, other DNA sequences also encode this same CDR3. V usage is TRBV15 and J usage is TRBJ2-7; 9 bases map to TRBD2. V was clipped by 0 bases and J by 1 base; unmatched bases: 1. CDR1 and CDR2 from the germline V gene are LNHNV and YYDKDF (reference sequence). The CDR3 loop spans 15 amino acids. The CDR3 bases are TGTGCCACCAGCAGAGATCTAGCGGGATCCTACGAGCAGTACTTC. Its translation is CATSRDLAGSYEQYF.

In its sample, this clone was seen a few times. This may come from a read error, since a much larger clone is one base off. The chain is built from TRBV7-8 and TRBJ2-1; 7 bases are a match to TRBD2. This CDR3 contains 12 residues. V lost 1 base and J lost 9; bases outside the gene matches: 0. Germline CDR1 reads SGHVS; CDR2 reads FQNEAQ. The CDR3 DNA follows: TGTGCCAGCAGCTTAGGGGGGGGTGAGCAGTTCTTC. Protein: CASSLGGGEQFF.